This TCR beta chain comes out of a study of T cells after yellow fever vaccination. A remark on this clonotype: Its specificity is unknown.

General observations from the study: Booster sampling recovered most clones from primary vaccination (96% CD4, 88% CD8). Of the clonotypes, a small share occurred in both CD4 and CD8 compartments.

Germline V lookup: CDR1 SGHRS, CDR2 YFSETQ. V gave up 0 bases and J gave up 11 bases; unmatched junction bases: 6. This CDR3 region has 15 residues. By 5'RACE template switching, TCR cDNA was produced, with a universal primer site and UMIs added in the process. TCRdb reprocessed the 5' RACE reads with MiXCR, giving one entry per CDR3 protein. The table includes 300,000 to 350,000 distinct CDR3 sequences, around 11% detected once. Sample: CD4+ T cells sorted from PBMCs, taken 45 days after the yellow fever booster vaccination. The sequence was collected from a man younger than 30 who received the YFV17D yellow fever vaccine. V gene TRBV5-1 combines with J gene TRBJ1-6, with 9 bases matching TRBD1. The CDR3 DNA is TGCGCCAGCAGCTTGGCGGGACAGGGTAGGACACCCCTCCACTTT. This encodes CASSLAGQGRTPLHF.